Listed here are 31 T cell receptor beta chains from one sample, sequenced in a study of monozygotic twins with cystic fibrosis. The table came from immunoSEQ multiplex PCR; TCRdb's copy has only in-frame clones and leaves some out. Counted here are around 10,000 clones, just over 99% occurring once; the ten biggest clones make up 0.4% to 0.5%. The specimen was blood. The receptors originated from a young man with cystic fibrosis.

The chain combines TRBV27 with TRBJ2-5; D may match TRBD1 or TRBD2 (6 bases each). The CDR3 covers 13 residues. Germline V gene data show CDR1 as MNHEY and CDR2 as SMNVEV (reference sequence). Trimming shortened V by 7 bases and J by 7 bases, and 16 bases separated the two germline ends. CDR3 sequence reads: CASKVWGRGTQYF. Here the CDR3 DNA reads TGTGCCAGCAAAGTTTGGGGGCGGGGGACCCAGTACTTC.

This clone was counted a single time. This rearrangement joins TRBV27 to TRBJ2-3; 9 bases line up with TRBD1. The V gene end was trimmed by 8 bases and the J gene end by 1 base; junction bases not matched to a gene: 7. Germline V CDR1 and CDR2: MNHEY, SMNVEV (reference sequence). The CDR3 runs to 15 residues. Here the CDR3 DNA reads TGTGCCAGCTCACACAGGGGGCCGGGCACAGATACGCAGTATTTT. Translating gives CASSHRGPGTDTQYF.

This chain connects TRBV11-3 to TRBJ1-1; tentative D call: TRBD1 (6 bases). CDR1 and CDR2 (germline): SGHNT, YENEEA. Trimming cost V 6 bases and J 7 bases, with 12 bases left between them. The CDR3 extends over 12 amino acids. CDR3 loop: CASSLGGGEAFF. The CDR3 nucleotides read TGTGCCAGCAGTCTAGGAGGGGGTGAAGCTTTCTTT. Full variable domain (rest looked up from reference TRBV11-3 and TRBJ1-1): EAGVVQSPRYKIIEKKQPVAFWCNPISGHNTLYWYLQNLGQGPELLIRYENEEAVDDSQLPKDRFSAERLKGVDSTLKIQPAELGDSAVYLCASSLGGGEAFFGQGTRLTVV.

This chain connects TRBV7-6 to TRBJ2-2; D perhaps matches TRBD2 (6 bases). V gave up 3 bases and J gave up 7 bases, with 15 bases separating them. Per germline, CDR1 SGHVS and CDR2 FNYEAQ. CDR3 length: 15 amino acids. CDR3 in DNA: TGTGCCAGCAGCTTTCAGGGAGGCGACAGCGGGGAGCTGTTTTTT. Translated, it gives CASSFQGGDSGELFF.

The V call is TRBV9, the J call TRBJ2-3, with 7 bases identical to TRBD1. CDR1 is SGDLS and CDR2 is YYNGEE in the germline V gene. V lost 4 bases, J lost 5 bases, and 7 bases stayed unmatched. This CDR3 spans 14 amino acids. CDR3 DNA sequence: TGTGCCAGCAGCCCCCCGACAGGGATAGATACGCAGTATTTT. Its protein product is CASSPPTGIDTQYF.

V and J are TRBV7-9 and TRBJ2-1, with 12 nucleotides matching TRBD2. Unmatched junction bases numbered 9, after V lost 4 bases and J lost 8 bases. This CDR3 is built from 16 residues. Germline V gene data show CDR1 as SEHNR and CDR2 as FQNEAQ (reference sequence). The DNA of the CDR3 is TGTGCCAGCAGCTCATCTAGCGGGAGGGCCGGCTATGAGCAGTTCTTC. This translates into CASSSSSGRAGYEQFF.

The V gene is TRBV9, the J gene TRBJ1-1; weak D call: TRBD1 (5 bases). The CDR3 length is 18 residues. Trimming left V 0 bases short and J 1 base short, with 19 bases between. Germline V CDR1 and CDR2: SGDLS, YYNGEE. The CDR3 loop reads CASSVVRVPGPSNTEAFF. DNA for the CDR3: TGTGCCAGCAGCGTAGTTAGGGTCCCAGGGCCGTCGAACACTGAAGCTTTCTTT.

V is TRBV19 and J is TRBJ2-5; D is possibly TRBD1 (5 bases). V gave up 3 bases and J gave up 2 bases, with 7 bases separating them. The CDR3 extends over 13 amino acids. The V gene's germline CDR1 is LNHDA and CDR2 SQIVND (reference sequence). The DNA for the CDR3 is TGTGCCAGTAGTATCCCAGGGCAAGAGACCCAGTACTTC. Its protein is CASSIPGQETQYF.

The CDR3 region has the DNA TGTGCCAGCAGCTCCCCTTTAAGCAATCAGCCCCAGCATTTT. Protein: CASSSPLSNQPQHF. This chain uses TRBV9 with TRBJ1-5; no clear D. The CDR3 totals 14 residues. Trimming removed 4 bases at V and 1 base at J, with 9 bases between. Germline assignment: CDR1 SGDLS and CDR2 YYNGEE.

The rearrangement links TRBV4-1 to TRBJ2-2; 7 nucleotides agree with TRBD1. The CDR3 runs to 14 residues. Germline loops: CDR1 MGHRA, CDR2 YSYEKL. The V segment lost 4 bases and the J segment 6 bases; nucleotides outside the gene matches: 5. The CDR3 DNA follows: TGCGCCAGCAGCCCGGGACAGCCCCCCGGGGAGCTGTTTTTT. It is translated as CASSPGQPPGELFF.

The chain links TRBV25-1 to TRBJ1-2; D might be TRBD1 (6 bases). Germline-derived CDR1 and CDR2 are MGHDK and SYGVNS. Trimming removed 7 bases at V and 5 bases at J, with 11 bases between. CDR3 length equals 12 residues. This CDR3 is CASMGQTYGYTF. The CDR3 nucleotides read TGTGCCAGCATGGGACAAACTTATGGCTACACCTTC.

The chain employs TRBV5-1 and TRBJ1-2; TRBD1 is a possible D gene (6 bases). Trimming left V 4 bases short and J 4 bases short, with 14 bases between. The CDR3 sequence is 14 residues long. Germline lookup yields CDR1 SGHRS and CDR2 YFSETQ. This CDR3 reads CASSIGQSIYGYTF. Here the CDR3 DNA reads TGCGCCAGCAGCATCGGACAGAGCATCTATGGCTACACCTTC.

CDR3 sequence: CASSVGSTSGNTIYF. CDR3 nucleotides: TGTGCCAGCAGCGTAGGTAGTACTTCTGGAAACACCATATATTTT. V gene TRBV9 combines with J gene TRBJ1-3; D is uncertain. Germline CDR1 SGDLS, CDR2 YYNGEE. Trimming cost V 0 bases and J 1 base, with 8 bases left between them. The CDR3 runs to 15 residues.

This sequence joins TRBV10-3 and TRBJ1-5; D gene unclear. CDR3 length equals 14 residues. CDR1 is ENHRY, CDR2 SYGVKD, per germline. The V end was cut by 2 bases, the J end by 3 bases, with 8 bases between. The CDR3 coding sequence is TGTGCCATCAGTGAGGGTGGCTACAATCAGCCCCAGCATTTT. Protein: CAISEGGYNQPQHF.

This clone was counted once. The V call is TRBV30, the J call TRBJ1-2; 7 bases are shared with TRBD1. Trimming at V came to 0 bases and at J to 5 bases, leaving 12 bases not matched to a gene. Germline assignment: CDR1 GTSNPN and CDR2 SVGIG (reference sequence). The length of the CDR3 is 16 residues. The CDR3 DNA sequence: TGTGCCTGGAGTGTTCCGGGACAGTTTACCCTATATGGCTACACCTTC. Protein product: CAWSVPGQFTLYGYTF.

The V and J genes are TRBV15 and TRBJ2-5; 12 bases match TRBD1. V shed 5 bases and J 1 base; nucleotides not matched to a gene: 23. CDR1 LNHNV and CDR2 YYDKDF come from the germline V gene (reference sequence). This CDR3 comprises 22 residues. The CDR3 region is CATSGKGQGATPPAGIQETQYF. Written as DNA, the CDR3 is TGTGCCACCAGCGGAAAGGGACAGGGGGCTACCCCTCCTGCCGGTATCCAAGAGACCCAGTACTTC.

The chain links TRBV5-4 to TRBJ1-2; 8 bases line up with TRBD1. V shed 4 bases, J shed 2 bases, and the junction held 4 bases outside the gene matches. Germline loops: CDR1 SGHNT, CDR2 YYREEE (reference sequence). The CDR3 contains 14 residues. CDR3 sequence reads: CASSTQGANYGYTF. For the CDR3, the DNA is TGTGCCAGCAGCACGCAGGGGGCCAACTATGGCTACACCTTC.

V usage is TRBV18 and J usage is TRBJ2-3; 7 bases are shared with TRBD2. Germline V CDR1 and CDR2: KGHSH, LQKENI. The V gene end was trimmed by 3 bases and the J gene end by 7 bases; junction bases not matched to a gene: 7. This CDR3 is 14 amino acids long. Written as DNA, the CDR3 is TGTGCCAGCTCACCGAGCGGGACCAGTCATACGCAGTATTTT. This sequence encodes CASSPSGTSHTQYF.

The rearrangement links TRBV5-1 to TRBJ1-3, with D unresolved. Looked up from germline, CDR1 is SGHRS and CDR2 is YFSETQ. The CDR3 runs 16 residues. The V gene lost 0 bases and the J gene lost 0 bases, with 10 bases spanning the gap. The CDR3 is CASSLASYSSGNTIYF. The DNA for the CDR3 is TGCGCCAGCAGCTTGGCCTCGTACAGCTCTGGAAACACCATATATTTT.

V is TRBV12-5 and J is TRBJ1-4, with a weak D call TRBD1 (5 bases). V dropped 0 bases and J dropped 3 bases, with 14 bases sitting between them. Germline CDR1 LGHNT, CDR2 FRNRAP. The CDR3 consists of 17 residues. CDR3 coding DNA: TGTGCTAGTGGTTTGGTAATGAGGGTAGGGGCTAATGAAAAACTGTTTTTT. Encoded protein: CASGLVMRVGANEKLFF.

This CDR3 reads CASSQLNTEAFF. The CDR3 DNA sequence: TGTGCCAGCTCACAGCTGAACACTGAAGCTTTCTTT. The chain uses TRBV18 and TRBJ1-1, with D unresolved. The CDR3 is 12 amino acids. V was cut by 4 bases and J by 0 bases, with 3 bases left in between. Germline V gene sequence: CDR1 KGHSH, CDR2 LQKENI.

The chain links TRBV5-3 to TRBJ2-7; TRBD2 matches 12 bases. TRBV5-3 is an ORF, and what it does is uncertain. The CDR3 runs to 15 residues. After removal of 4 bases from V and 7 bases from J, the junction contained 9 bases not matched to a gene. CDR3 nucleotides: TGTGCCAGAAGCCAGTCGCGACTAGCGGGGGTTGAGCAGTACTTC. The encoded protein is CARSQSRLAGVEQYF.

The chain links TRBV5-1 to TRBJ1-3; tentatively, D is TRBD1 (5 bases). From germline, CDR1 is SGHRS and CDR2 YFSETQ. The CDR3 covers 13 residues. V was cut by 5 bases and J by 2 bases, with 8 bases left in between. The CDR3 DNA follows: TGCGCCAGCAGGCAACAGGCTGGAAACACCATATATTTT. Its protein product is CASRQQAGNTIYF.

The chain is built from TRBV19 and TRBJ1-1; 7 bases align to TRBD1. The CDR3 consists of 14 residues. V was clipped by 7 bases and J by 2 bases; unmatched bases: 7. In germline, CDR1 is LNHDA, CDR2 SQIVND (reference sequence). Written as DNA, the CDR3 is TGTGCCAGTACCCCCGGGACAGATAACACTGAAGCTTTCTTT. As protein: CASTPGTDNTEAFF.

The rearrangement joins TRBV5-1 to TRBJ2-3, with 9 positions matching TRBD2. Germline CDR1 and CDR2: SGHRS and YFSETQ. J lost 2 bases, V lost 0 bases, and 4 bases had no gene match. The CDR3 consists of 16 residues. CDR3 region: CASSLEAGGTTDTQYF. The CDR3 nucleotides are TGCGCCAGCAGCTTGGAAGCGGGGGGAACCACAGATACGCAGTATTTT.

The chain has TRBV7-2 and TRBJ2-2; D call uncertain. Deletions cut 2 bases from V and 4 bases from J, with 5 bases between. CDR1 is SGHTA and CDR2 is FQGNSA in the germline V gene. There are 13 residues in the CDR3. The CDR3 spells CASSLWGTGELFF. The CDR3, as DNA: TGTGCCAGCAGCTTATGGGGCACCGGGGAGCTGTTTTTT.

In its sample, this clone was seen once. The chain carries TRBV13 and TRBJ2-3; D is uncertain. This CDR3 has 16 amino acids. Per germline, CDR1 PRHDT and CDR2 FYEKMQ (reference sequence). V was cut by 1 base and J by 2 bases, with 13 bases left in between. The CDR3 region has the DNA TGTGCCAGCAGCTTAGCCTCACGATTGGCCACAGATACGCAGTATTTT. It translates to CASSLASRLATDTQYF. The entire variable domain, with the rest obtained from reference TRBV13 and TRBJ2-3, is as follows: AAGVIQSPRHLIKEKRETATLKCYPIPRHDTVYWYQQGPGQDPQFLISFYEKMQSDKGSIPDRFSAQQFSDYHSELNMSSLELGDSALYFCASSLASRLATDTQYFGPGTRLTVL.

The chain carries TRBV5-1 and TRBJ2-2; D is unclear. CDR1 is SGHRS, CDR2 YFSETQ, per germline. CDR3 length equals 12 residues. V lost 3 bases to trimming and J lost 4 bases, with 4 bases between them. Here the CDR3 DNA reads TGCGCCAGCAGCTCCCCCACCGGGGAGCTGTTTTTT. It specifies CASSSPTGELFF.

This clone was seen once. Germline is not matched at one junction end, which may reflect a read error. The rearrangement links TRBV19 to TRBJ1-3; tentatively, D is TRBD1 (5 bases). The germline V gene has CDR1 LNHDA and CDR2 SQIVND (reference sequence). The CDR3 runs 15 residues. The CDR3 here is CASRPTRDSRNTIYF. The CDR3 DNA sequence: TGTGCCAGTAGGCCCACGAGGGACTCTAGAAACACCATATATTTT.

This clone has only a few counts. This rearrangement joins TRBV12-5 to TRBJ2-6; D possibly corresponds to TRBD1 (5 bases). The CDR3 spans 17 residues. Trimming left V 5 bases short and J 5 bases short, with 19 bases between. The germline V gene encodes CDR1 LGHNT and CDR2 FRNRAP. The CDR3 sequence: CASGHPPGQSRANVLTF. As DNA, the CDR3 is TGTGCTAGTGGTCACCCTCCAGGACAAAGTCGGGCCAACGTCCTGACTTTC.

The rearrangement links TRBV4-3 to TRBJ2-7; tentative D call: TRBD2 (7 bases). Trimming took 0 bases from V and 2 from J, leaving 17 bases between them. This CDR3 region has 17 residues. Per the germline V gene, CDR1 is LGHNA and CDR2 is YSLEER. Here the CDR3 reads CASSQDWTGGFAYEQYF. CDR3 nucleotide sequence: TGCGCCAGCAGCCAAGATTGGACGGGGGGCTTTGCCTACGAGCAGTACTTC.